These 21 T cell receptor beta chains came from one sample sequenced in a study of cytomegalovirus exposure and HLA in healthy donors. The PCR was carried out with 60 Vbeta primers and 13 Jbeta primers. The data were produced by immunoSEQ multiplex PCR, yet TCRdb's version contains in-frame clones alone and is incomplete. The data contain about 100,000 clones, under 85% of them singletons. Sequenced: PBMCs. The receptor source for this set is a male donor in good health and CMV-seronegative.

This chain's CDR3 is CASSSPLRQQLAKNIQYF. DNA of the CDR3: TGTGCCAGCAGCTCCCCCCTGCGACAGCAACTAGCCAAAAACATTCAGTACTTC. This chain joins TRBV28 and TRBJ2-4; D is possibly TRBD1 (5 bases). V lost 6 bases to trimming and J lost 0 bases, with 21 bases between them. Germline V gene sequence: CDR1 MDHEN, CDR2 SYDVKM. The length of the CDR3 is 18 residues.

V and J are TRBV19 and TRBJ1-5; D call uncertain. CDR3 length: 14 residues. Germline assignment: CDR1 LNHDA and CDR2 SQIVND (reference sequence). V gave up 11 bases and J gave up 4 bases, with 18 bases separating them. CDR3 nucleotides: TGTGCCGGTAAGACACTAGGACTTAATCAGCCCCAGCATTTT. Residues: CAGKTLGLNQPQHF.

CDR3 region: CASSPGIFGYNEQFF. CDR3 coding DNA: TGTGCCAGCAGCCCCGGGATCTTCGGGTACAATGAGCAGTTCTTC. This chain uses TRBV13 with TRBJ2-1, with D tentatively TRBD2 (5 bases). This CDR3 contains 15 residues. The V gene's germline CDR1 is PRHDT and CDR2 FYEKMQ (reference sequence). V was pared by 5 bases and J by 4 bases, with 15 bases between. Filled out from reference TRBV13 and TRBJ2-1, the complete variable domain reads AAGVIQSPRHLIKEKRETATLKCYPIPRHDTVYWYQQGPGQDPQFLISFYEKMQSDKGSIPDRFSAQQFSDYHSELNMSSLELGDSALYFCASSPGIFGYNEQFFGPGTRLTVL.

On this clone itself: One junction end does not reproduce the germline sequence, and a read error may be involved. The genes are TRBV5-1 and TRBJ2-5, with 8 nucleotides matching TRBD1. This CDR3 contains 12 residues. CDR1 SGHRS and CDR2 YFSETQ come from the germline V gene. CDR3 protein: CASSTTGESQYF. CDR3 bases: TGCGCCAGCAGCACGACAGGGGAGAGCCAGTACTTC.

Only one count was recorded for this clone. This sequence joins TRBV7-8 and TRBJ2-2; D ambiguous. V was trimmed by 2 bases and J by 3 bases, leaving 10 bases between them. CDR1 SGHVS and CDR2 FQNEAQ come from the germline V gene. The CDR3 is made up of 15 amino acids. Written as DNA, the CDR3 is TGTGCCAGCAGCTTACGACTCTCGGACACCGGGGAGCTGTTTTTT. It is translated as CASSLRLSDTGELFF.

This chain uses TRBV5-1 with TRBJ2-7, with D possibly matching TRBD2 (6 bases). V was shortened by 7 bases and J by 5 bases, with 19 bases between the two germline ends. From germline, CDR1 is SGHRS and CDR2 YFSETQ. The CDR3 runs 14 residues. CDR3 nucleotide sequence: TGCGCCAGCCACAAGACTAGTACGGGCCACGAGCAGTACTTC. It yields the protein CASHKTSTGHEQYF.

V and J are TRBV7-8 and TRBJ2-5, with 10 bases fitting TRBD2. The DNA end lines up better with TRBJ2-7; the J call may be wrong. The CDR3 consists of 15 residues. Germline values: CDR1 SGHVS, CDR2 FQNEAQ. CDR3 sequence (DNA): TGTGCCAGCAGCTTCCTAGCGGGGGAATCCTACGAGCAGTACTTC. Translating gives CASSFLAGESYEQYF.

In regard to this clone: Other DNA sequences in the sample encode the same CDR3. CDR3: CASRPGQSSYEQYF. As DNA, the CDR3 is TGTGCCAGCAGGCCGGGACAGAGCTCCTACGAGCAGTACTTC. This chain connects TRBV2 to TRBJ2-7; TRBD1 matches at 7 bases. V gave up 6 bases and J gave up 0 bases; unmatched junction bases: 5. CDR3 length equals 14 residues. Germline V gene data show CDR1 as SNHLY and CDR2 as FYNNEI.

The J gene is TRBJ1-4, the V gene TRBV19; D possibly corresponds to TRBD1 (6 bases). This CDR3 comprises 16 residues. Germline lookup yields CDR1 LNHDA and CDR2 SQIVND (reference sequence). Trimming stripped 7 bases from V and 4 bases from J, with 19 bases between. CDR3 sequence reads: CASTAGTPTDNEKLFF. CDR3 coding DNA: TGTGCCAGTACAGCTGGGACACCGACCGATAATGAAAAACTGTTTTTT.

The chain couples TRBV2 to TRBJ2-7; 10 positions agree with TRBD1. Germline CDR1 is SNHLY and CDR2 is FYNNEI. This CDR3 is 14 amino acids long. V trimming: 6 bases; J trimming: 9 bases; junction bases outside the gene matches: 11. The CDR3: CASRDGQGGNGQYF. In DNA, the CDR3 is TGTGCCAGCAGGGACGGACAGGGGGGTAACGGGCAGTACTTC.

The sample holds a few counts of this clone. The rearrangement uses TRBV5-4 and TRBJ1-2; no clear D. Germline V gene data show CDR1 as SGHNT and CDR2 as YYREEE (reference sequence). The CDR3 spans 12 residues. V lost 0 bases and J 8 bases, leaving 8 bases between the germline ends. DNA for the CDR3: TGTGCCAGCAGCTTGGCCGAGCGGGGCTACACCTTC. It codes for CASSLAERGYTF.

The V gene is TRBV6-1, the J gene TRBJ2-4, with no clear D. Trimming stripped 3 bases from V and 0 bases from J, with 9 bases between. Germline values: CDR1 MNHNS, CDR2 SASEGT. The CDR3 spans 15 residues. The CDR3 loop reads CASSDPELAKNIQYF. CDR3 nucleotide sequence: TGTGCCAGCAGTGATCCCGAGCTAGCCAAAAACATTCAGTACTTC.

The chain is built from TRBV7-2 and TRBJ2-5; no definite D call. Matching the DNA end better, TRBJ2-7 makes the J call doubtful. The CDR3 extends over 14 amino acids. Germline CDR1 SGHTA, CDR2 FQGNSA. The CDR3 coding sequence is TGTGCCAGCAGCCCTGACTCCTTCATCTACGAGCAGTACTTC. This gives the protein CASSPDSFIYEQYF.

This clone was counted only a few times. The gene calls are TRBV2 and TRBJ1-2; 7 positions agree with TRBD1. Looked up from germline, CDR1 is SNHLY and CDR2 is FYNNEI. V shed 2 bases and J 2 bases; nucleotides not matched to a gene: 5. This CDR3 contains 15 residues. This CDR3 reads CASSERGRGNYGYTF. Here the CDR3 DNA reads TGTGCCAGCAGTGAAAGGGGCAGGGGGAACTATGGCTACACCTTC.

This clone was seen a single time. Here the CDR3 DNA reads TGTGCCAGCAGCAGGGACTACCAAGAGACCCAGTACTTC. It yields the protein CASSRDYQETQYF. J is TRBJ2-5 and V is TRBV6-5; D perhaps matches TRBD2 (6 bases). CDR1 MNHEY and CDR2 SVGAGI come from the germline V gene. V was cut by 6 bases and J by 0 bases, with 8 bases left in between. This CDR3 comprises 13 residues.

The chain combines TRBV4-1 with TRBJ2-1; 9 positions match TRBD2. CDR1 is MGHRA and CDR2 is YSYEKL in the germline V gene. The CDR3 runs 17 residues. V gave up 0 bases and J gave up 4 bases; unmatched junction bases: 7. CDR3 DNA: TGCGCCAGCAGCCAAGAGGTAGCGGGAGTGGTGTACAATGAGCAGTTCTTC. Translated: CASSQEVAGVVYNEQFF.

A single count supports this clone. V and J are TRBV4-1 and TRBJ1-2; D gene uncertain. Looked up from germline, CDR1 is MGHRA and CDR2 is YSYEKL. CDR3 length equals 16 residues. V lost 0 bases and J 6 bases, leaving 17 bases between the germline ends. This CDR3 is CASSQDGQEVANGYTF. For the CDR3, the DNA is TGCGCCAGCAGCCAAGATGGGCAGGAAGTCGCGAATGGCTACACCTTC.

The chain carries TRBV6-6 and TRBJ1-1, with a weak D call TRBD1 (5 bases). Germline lookup yields CDR1 MNHNY and CDR2 SVGAGI (reference sequence). CDR3 size: 15 residues. Trimming took 2 bases from V and 3 from J, leaving 13 bases between them. CDR3 sequence: CASSYPTAGHTEAFF. CDR3 nucleotide sequence: TGTGCCAGCAGTTACCCCACGGCGGGACACACTGAAGCTTTCTTT.

This chain connects TRBV27 to TRBJ2-3; D might be TRBD1 (6 bases). The CDR3 has 14 amino acids. CDR1 is MNHEY, CDR2 SMNVEV, per germline (reference sequence). The V end was cut by 3 bases, the J end by 2 bases, with 9 bases between. In DNA, the CDR3 is TGTGCCAGCAGTTTGAACAGGGACACAGATACGCAGTATTTT. It codes for CASSLNRDTDTQYF.

This clone was observed a handful of times. CDR3 DNA sequence: TGCGCCAGCAGCCCCCGGACTAGCGTCCACGAGCAGTACTTC. Translated, it gives CASSPRTSVHEQYF. V gene TRBV4-1 combines with J gene TRBJ2-7; 9 nucleotides match TRBD2. The V gene end was trimmed by 4 bases and the J gene end by 5 bases; junction bases not matched to a gene: 6. There are 14 residues in the CDR3. Germline CDR1 MGHRA, CDR2 YSYEKL.

The gene calls are TRBV4-2 and TRBJ2-7; TRBD2 agrees at 11 bases. The V and J ends lost 2 bases and 4 bases, in that order; junction bases with no gene match: 4. Germline V gene data show CDR1 as LGHNA and CDR2 as YNFKEQ. The CDR3 has 15 amino acids. This chain's CDR3 is CASSQTTSGTYEQYF. The CDR3, as DNA: TGTGCCAGCAGCCAAACGACTAGCGGGACGTACGAGCAGTACTTC.